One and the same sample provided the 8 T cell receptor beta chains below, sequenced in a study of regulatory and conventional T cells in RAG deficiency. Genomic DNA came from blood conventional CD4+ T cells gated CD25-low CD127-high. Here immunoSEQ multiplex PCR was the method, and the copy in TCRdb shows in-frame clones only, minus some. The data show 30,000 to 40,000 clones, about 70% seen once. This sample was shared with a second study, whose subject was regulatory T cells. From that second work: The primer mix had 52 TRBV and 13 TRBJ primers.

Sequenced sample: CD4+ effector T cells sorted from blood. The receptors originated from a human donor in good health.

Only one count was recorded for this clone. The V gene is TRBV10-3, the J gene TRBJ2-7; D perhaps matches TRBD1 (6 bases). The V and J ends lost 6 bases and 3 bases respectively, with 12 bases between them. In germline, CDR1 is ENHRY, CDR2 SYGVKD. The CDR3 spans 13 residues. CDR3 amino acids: CAISPGQLYEQYF. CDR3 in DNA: TGTGCCATCAGCCCGGGACAACTCTACGAGCAGTACTTC.

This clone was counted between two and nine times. CDR3 sequence reads: CATRQGAVGELFF. DNA for the CDR3: TGTGCCACCAGACAGGGGGCGGTGGGGGAGCTGTTTTTT. The chain uses TRBV28 and TRBJ2-2, with 10 bases fitting TRBD1. CDR1 and CDR2 from the germline V gene are MDHEN and SYDVKM. The CDR3 contains 13 residues. V lost 10 bases and J lost 8; bases outside the gene matches: 7.

As DNA, the CDR3 is TGTGCCAGCAGCAGAGGGACGTATGACACTGAAGCTTTCTTT. This codes for CASSRGTYDTEAFF. The V and J genes are TRBV5-6 and TRBJ1-1; TRBD1 might be the D (5 bases). The V gene's germline CDR1 is SGHDT and CDR2 YYEEEE. Trimming stripped 4 bases from V and 3 bases from J, with 13 bases between. The CDR3 loop spans 14 amino acids.

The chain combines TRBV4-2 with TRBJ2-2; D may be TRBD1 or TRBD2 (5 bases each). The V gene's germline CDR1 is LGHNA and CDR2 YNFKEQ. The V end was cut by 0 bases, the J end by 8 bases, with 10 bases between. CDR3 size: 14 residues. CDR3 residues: CASSQEEGLGELFF. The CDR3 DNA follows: TGTGCCAGCAGCCAAGAAGAGGGGTTAGGGGAGCTGTTTTTT.

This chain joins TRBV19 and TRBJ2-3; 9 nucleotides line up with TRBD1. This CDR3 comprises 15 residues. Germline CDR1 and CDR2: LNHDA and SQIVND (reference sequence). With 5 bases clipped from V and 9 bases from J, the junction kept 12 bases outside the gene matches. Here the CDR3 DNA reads TGTGCCAGTAGTGGAGGACAGGGGCCCACAGGGACGCAGTATTTT. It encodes CASSGGQGPTGTQYF.

Here the CDR3 reads CASRLTNTGELFF. The CDR3 DNA reads TGTGCCAGCAGACTGACGAACACCGGGGAGCTGTTTTTT. This chain uses TRBV6-1 with TRBJ2-2; no clear D gene. The CDR3 covers 13 residues. V shed 6 bases and J shed 0 bases, with 5 bases lying between them. CDR1 is MNHNS and CDR2 is SASEGT in the germline V gene.

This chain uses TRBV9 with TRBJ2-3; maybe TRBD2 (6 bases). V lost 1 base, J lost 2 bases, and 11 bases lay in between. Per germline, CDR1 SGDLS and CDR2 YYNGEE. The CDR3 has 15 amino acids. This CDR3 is CASSVSGGYTDTQYF. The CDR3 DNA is TGTGCCAGCAGCGTAAGCGGAGGGTACACAGATACGCAGTATTTT.

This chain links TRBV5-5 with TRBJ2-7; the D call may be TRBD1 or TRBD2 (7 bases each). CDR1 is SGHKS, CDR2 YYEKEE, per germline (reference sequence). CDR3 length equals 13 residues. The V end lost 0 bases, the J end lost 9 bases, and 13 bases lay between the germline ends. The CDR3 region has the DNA TGTGCCAGCAGCTTGGACAGGGGAGGGGTGCAGTACTTC. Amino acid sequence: CASSLDRGGVQYF.